This TCR beta chain is drawn from a study of vaccination effects on CD4 cells after COVID-19. Looking at the study overall: For each well, 1.5 million to 2.5 million PBMC were cultured with roughly 9.2 IU/ml IL-2 and 9 to 10 ug/ml peptides. General study results and limits: Marked clonal contraction of both clone types appeared late after vaccination.

As concerns this clone: The antigen remains undetermined.

CDR1 and CDR2 from the germline V gene are SNHLY and FYNNEI. The CDR3 loop spans 13 amino acids. The ends lost 6 bases at V and 3 bases at J; junction bases unmatched: 5. The culture ran for 10 days before CD4+ T cells were isolated. Days 3 and 7 saw half the medium replaced with IL-2 medium. Sequencing used immunoSEQ multiplex PCR; TCRdb keeps in-frame clones, though not all of them. The sample has 32,000 or so clones, 55% to 80% seen once. The receptor was isolated from a human donor who received a COVID-19 vaccine. The chain recombines TRBV2 with TRBJ2-7; TRBD1 aligns across 7 bases. The sequenced sample was CD4+ T cells from PBMCs cultured without peptide, obtained before COVID-19 vaccination. This CDR3 reads CASSLQGDYEQYF. The CDR3 coding sequence is TGTGCCAGCAGCCTCCAGGGGGACTACGAGCAGTACTTC.